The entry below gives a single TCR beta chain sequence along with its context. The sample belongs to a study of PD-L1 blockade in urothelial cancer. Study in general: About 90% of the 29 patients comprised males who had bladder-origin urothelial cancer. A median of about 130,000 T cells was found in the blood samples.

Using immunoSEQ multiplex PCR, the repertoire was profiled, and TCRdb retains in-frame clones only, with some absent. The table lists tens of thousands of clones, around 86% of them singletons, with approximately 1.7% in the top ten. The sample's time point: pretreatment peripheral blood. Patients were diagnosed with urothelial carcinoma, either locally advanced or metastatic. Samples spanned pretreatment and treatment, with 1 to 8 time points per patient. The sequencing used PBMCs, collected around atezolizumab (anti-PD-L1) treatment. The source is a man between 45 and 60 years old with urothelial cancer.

The CDR3 reads CASSLGRGTYEQYV. The CDR3 DNA reads as TGTGCCAGCAGCTTAGGCCGAGGAACCTACGAGCAGTACGTC. The V gene is TRBV7-8, the J gene TRBJ2-7; D uncertain. The V end lost 1 base, the J end lost 2 bases, and 9 bases lay between the germline ends. Germline-derived CDR1 and CDR2 are SGHVS and FQNEAQ. This CDR3 is built from 14 residues.